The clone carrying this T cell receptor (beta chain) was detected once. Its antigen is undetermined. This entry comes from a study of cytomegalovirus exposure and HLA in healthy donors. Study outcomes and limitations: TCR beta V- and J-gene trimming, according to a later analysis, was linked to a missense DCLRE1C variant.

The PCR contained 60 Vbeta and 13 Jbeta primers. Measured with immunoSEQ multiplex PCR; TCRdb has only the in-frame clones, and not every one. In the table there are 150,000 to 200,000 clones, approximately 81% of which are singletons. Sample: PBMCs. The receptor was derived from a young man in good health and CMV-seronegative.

In nucleotides, the CDR3 is TGTGCCAGCGGGCCCGGGGCAGGGGGTAAATCCTACGAGCAGTACTTC. Translation: CASGPGAGGKSYEQYF. The chain links TRBV28 to TRBJ2-7; TRBD1 matches at 7 bases. The trim removed 8 bases at V and 1 base at J, leaving 14 bases unmatched. The CDR3 is 16 amino acids. CDR1 MDHEN and CDR2 SYDVKM come from the germline V gene.